The entry below gives a single TCR beta chain sequence along with its context. This sample stems from a study of blood T cell repertoires in COVID-19. In the study overall: Sites in the United States, Italy and Spain provided acute and convalescent COVID-19 samples. The analysed material was cDNA or gDNA that came from T cells, B-cell-depleted T cells, or PBMCs.

In the authors' methods: The assay estimated nucleated cells by amplifying reference gene primers. Data came from immunoSEQ multiplex PCR; TCRdb stores just in-frame clones and leaves some out. D and trimming were read from the DNA, whereas the V and J calls and clone size are those reported in that table. Seen here are about 390,000 clones, over 75% observed once, and the top ten hold approximately 2.4%. This CDR3 is 15 amino acids long. CDR1 is MDHEN and CDR2 is SYDVKM in the germline V gene. V lost 6 bases, J lost 9 bases, and 13 bases stayed unmatched. Patients of the Seattle cohort, enrolled during active infection, were followed longitudinally.

Sequenced material: peripheral blood. The TCR originated in a woman aged 55 to 70 with COVID-19, enrolled during active disease. The chain employs TRBV28 and TRBJ2-2; 7 bases align to TRBD1. CDR3 loop: CASSLDRTQARELFF. DNA of the CDR3: TGTGCCAGCAGCCTGGACAGGACTCAAGCCAGGGAGCTGTTTTTT.